This entry concerns a single T cell receptor (beta chain). Its antigen is unknown. These data belong to a study of PD-1 blockade in classical Hodgkin lymphoma. Study-wide context: Each patient was given nivolumab 3 mg/kg through a vein every 2 weeks.

TCRdb keeps only in-frame clones here, not all; method: immunoSEQ multiplex PCR. The sample records 43,000 or so clones, 65% to 85% being singletons. Relapse after autologous stem cell transplantation occurred in every patient, and brentuximab vedotin exposure varied. The study recorded best responses of complete response, partial response or progressive disease. Findings and caveats of the study: Individuals who commenced nivolumab within less than 1 year of ASCT were excluded. Before treatment, complete responders showed about the same diversity as newly diagnosed patients.

The CDR3 runs to 14 residues. The V end was cut by 10 bases, the J end by 4 bases, with 14 bases between. Germline CDR1 and CDR2: MGHRA and YSYEKL. Sequenced here: peripheral blood mononuclear cells (PBMCs), sampled at baseline. The V and J genes are TRBV4-1 and TRBJ1-6, with D possibly TRBD1 on 6 matching bases. This clonotype was obtained from a human donor with classical Hodgkin lymphoma. CDR3 amino acids: CATQTGLYNSPLHF. The CDR3 coding sequence is TGCGCCACTCAAACAGGGCTTTATAATTCACCCCTCCACTTT.